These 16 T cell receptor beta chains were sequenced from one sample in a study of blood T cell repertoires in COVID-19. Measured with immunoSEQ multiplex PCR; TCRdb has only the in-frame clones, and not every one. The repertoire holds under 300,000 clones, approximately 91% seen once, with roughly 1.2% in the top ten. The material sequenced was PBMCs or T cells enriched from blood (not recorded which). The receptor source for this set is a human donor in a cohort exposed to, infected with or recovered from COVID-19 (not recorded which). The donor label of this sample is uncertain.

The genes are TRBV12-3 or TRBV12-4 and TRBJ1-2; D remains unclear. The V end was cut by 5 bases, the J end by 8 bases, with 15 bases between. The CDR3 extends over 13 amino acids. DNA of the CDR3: TGTGCCAGCAGTCCGGGCACCCGGGGAGGCTACACCTTC. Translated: CASSPGTRGGYTF.

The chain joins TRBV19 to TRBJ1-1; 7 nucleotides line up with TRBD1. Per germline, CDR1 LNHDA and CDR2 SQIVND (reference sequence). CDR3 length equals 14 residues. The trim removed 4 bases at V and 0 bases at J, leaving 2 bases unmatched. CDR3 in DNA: TGTGCCAGTAGTACACAGGGGATGAACACTGAAGCTTTCTTT. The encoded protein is CASSTQGMNTEAFF.

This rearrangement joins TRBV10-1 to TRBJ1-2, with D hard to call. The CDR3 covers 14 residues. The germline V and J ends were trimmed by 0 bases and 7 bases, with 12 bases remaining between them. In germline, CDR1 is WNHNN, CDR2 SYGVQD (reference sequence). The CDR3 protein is CASSESMELGGYTF. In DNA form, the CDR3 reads TGCGCCAGCAGTGAGTCGATGGAGCTGGGTGGCTACACCTTC.

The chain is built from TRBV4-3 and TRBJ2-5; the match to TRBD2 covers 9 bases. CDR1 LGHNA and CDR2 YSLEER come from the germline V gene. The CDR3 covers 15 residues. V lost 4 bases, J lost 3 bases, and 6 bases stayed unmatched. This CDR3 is CASSLNPSGEETQYF. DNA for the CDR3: TGCGCCAGCAGCCTCAACCCTAGCGGGGAAGAGACCCAGTACTTC.

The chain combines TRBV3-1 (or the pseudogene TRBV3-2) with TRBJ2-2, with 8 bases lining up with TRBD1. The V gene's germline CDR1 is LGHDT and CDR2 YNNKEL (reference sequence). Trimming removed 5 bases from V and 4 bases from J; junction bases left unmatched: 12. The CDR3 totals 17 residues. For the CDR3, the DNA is TGTGCCAGCAGCGAAGCTGAAGGGACAGGACTCACCGGGGAGCTGTTTTTT. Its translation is CASSEAEGTGLTGELFF.

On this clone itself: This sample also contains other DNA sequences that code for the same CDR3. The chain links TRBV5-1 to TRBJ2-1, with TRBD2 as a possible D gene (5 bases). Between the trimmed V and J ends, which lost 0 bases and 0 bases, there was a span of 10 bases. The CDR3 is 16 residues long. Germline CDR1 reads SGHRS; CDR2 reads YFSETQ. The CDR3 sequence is CASSLGGESSYNEQFF. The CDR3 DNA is TGCGCCAGCAGCTTGGGTGGGGAGAGCTCCTACAATGAGCAGTTCTTC.

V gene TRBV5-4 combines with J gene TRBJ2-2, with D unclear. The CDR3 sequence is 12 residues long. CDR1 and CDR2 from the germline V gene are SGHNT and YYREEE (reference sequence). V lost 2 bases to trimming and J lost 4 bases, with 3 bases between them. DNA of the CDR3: TGTGCCAGCAGCTTCCTCACCGGGGAGCTGTTTTTT. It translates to CASSFLTGELFF.

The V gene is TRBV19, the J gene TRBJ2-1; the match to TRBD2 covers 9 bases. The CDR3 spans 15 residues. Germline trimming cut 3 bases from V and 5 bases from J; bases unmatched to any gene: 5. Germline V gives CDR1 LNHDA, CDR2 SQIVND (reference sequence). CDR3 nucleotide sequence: TGTGCCAGTAGTATTGGGCTAGCGGGACACAATGAGCAGTTCTTC. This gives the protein CASSIGLAGHNEQFF.

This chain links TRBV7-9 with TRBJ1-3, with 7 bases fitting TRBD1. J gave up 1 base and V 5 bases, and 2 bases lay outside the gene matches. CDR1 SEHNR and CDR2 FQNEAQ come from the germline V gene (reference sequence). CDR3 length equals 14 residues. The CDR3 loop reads CASSPGGSGNTIYF. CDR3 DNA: TGTGCCAGCAGCCCAGGGGGGTCTGGAAACACCATATATTTT. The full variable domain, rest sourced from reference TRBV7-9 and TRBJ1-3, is DTGVSQNPRHKITKRGQNVTFRCDPISEHNRLYWYRQTLGQGPEFLTYFQNEAQLEKSRLLSDRFSAERPKGSFSTLEIQRTEQGDSAMYLCASSPGGSGNTIYFGEGSWLTVV.

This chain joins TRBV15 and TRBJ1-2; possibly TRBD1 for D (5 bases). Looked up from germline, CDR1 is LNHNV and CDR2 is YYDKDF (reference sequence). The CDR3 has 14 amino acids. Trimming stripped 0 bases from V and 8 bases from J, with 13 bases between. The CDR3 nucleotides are TGTGCCACCAGCAGAGATAGTAGGGGATACGGCTACACCTTC. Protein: CATSRDSRGYGYTF.

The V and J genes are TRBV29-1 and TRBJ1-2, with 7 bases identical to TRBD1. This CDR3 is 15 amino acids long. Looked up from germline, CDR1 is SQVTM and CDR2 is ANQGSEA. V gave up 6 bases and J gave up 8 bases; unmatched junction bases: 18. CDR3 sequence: CSVLPKPLTGRGYTF. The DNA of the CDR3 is TGCAGCGTCCTACCCAAGCCTTTGACAGGGCGAGGCTACACCTTC.

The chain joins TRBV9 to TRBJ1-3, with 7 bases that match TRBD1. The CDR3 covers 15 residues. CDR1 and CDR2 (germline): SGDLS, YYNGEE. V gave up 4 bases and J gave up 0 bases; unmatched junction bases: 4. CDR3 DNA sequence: TGTGCCAGCAGCAGAGGGGGCACCTCTGGAAACACCATATATTTT. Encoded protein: CASSRGGTSGNTIYF.

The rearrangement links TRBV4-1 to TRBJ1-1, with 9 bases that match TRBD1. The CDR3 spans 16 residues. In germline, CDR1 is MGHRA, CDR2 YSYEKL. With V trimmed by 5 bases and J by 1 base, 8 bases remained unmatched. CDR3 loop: CASSERQGVPNTEAFF. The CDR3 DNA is TGCGCCAGCAGCGAAAGACAGGGGGTCCCGAACACTGAAGCTTTCTTT.

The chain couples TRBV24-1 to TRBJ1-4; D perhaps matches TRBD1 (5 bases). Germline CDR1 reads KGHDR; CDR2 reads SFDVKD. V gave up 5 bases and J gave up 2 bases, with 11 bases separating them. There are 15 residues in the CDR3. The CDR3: CATSGRGVTNEKLFF. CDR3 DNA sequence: TGTGCCACCAGTGGTCGGGGGGTCACTAATGAAAAACTGTTTTTT.

CDR3 protein: CASRPGQARQYNEKLFF. The CDR3 nucleotides are TGTGCCAGCAGACCAGGACAGGCGCGCCAATATAATGAAAAACTGTTTTTT. V and J are TRBV28 and TRBJ1-4, with 7 bases matching TRBD1. The germline gives CDR1 MDHEN, CDR2 SYDVKM. V shed 6 bases, J shed 4 bases, and the junction held 14 bases outside the gene matches. The CDR3 is 17 amino acids.

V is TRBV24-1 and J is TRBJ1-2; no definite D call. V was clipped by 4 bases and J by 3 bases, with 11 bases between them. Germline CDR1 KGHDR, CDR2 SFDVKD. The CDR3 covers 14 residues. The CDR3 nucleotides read TGTGCCACCAGTGACGCCTCCCGGGACTATGGCTACACCTTC. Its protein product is CATSDASRDYGYTF.